This entry lists 25 T cell receptor beta chains sequenced from one sample in a study of T cell responses to AZD1222 COVID-19 vaccine. Here immunoSEQ multiplex PCR was the method, and the copy in TCRdb shows in-frame clones only, minus some. The repertoire holds more than 100,000 clones, with roughly nine tenths as singletons. Sequencing was performed on peripheral blood, taken on day 0 of AZD1222 vaccination. The receptors here all came from an adult in good health.

V and J are TRBV25-1 and TRBJ1-1; D unresolved. The CDR3 has 12 residues. The V and J ends lost 3 bases and 3 bases respectively, with 5 bases between them. Per the germline V gene, CDR1 is MGHDK and CDR2 is SYGVNS. The CDR3 sequence is CASSDWDTEAFF. DNA for the CDR3: TGTGCCAGCAGTGATTGGGACACTGAAGCTTTCTTT.

In its sample, this clone was seen once. This chain uses TRBV15 with TRBJ1-2, with a possible D match to TRBD1 (6 bases). There are 18 residues in the CDR3. CDR1 is LNHNV, CDR2 YYDKDF, per germline (reference sequence). Trimming took off 5 bases at V and 7 bases at J, with 29 bases between the two ends. CDR3 protein: CATSGPNSDSAFPSGYTF. In nucleotides, the CDR3 is TGTGCCACCAGCGGCCCTAACTCGGACAGTGCATTCCCTAGTGGCTACACCTTC. Full variable domain (missing parts from reference TRBV15 and TRBJ1-2): DAMVIQNPRYQVTQFGKPVTLSCSQTLNHNVMYWYQQKSSQAPKLLFHYYDKDFNNEADTPDNFQSRRPNTSFCFLDIRSPGLGDTAMYLCATSGPNSDSAFPSGYTFGSGTRLTVV.

This rearrangement joins TRBV11-3 to TRBJ2-2; a weak D match, TRBD2 (6 bases). Trimming cost V 2 bases and J 4 bases, with 17 bases left between them. CDR1 is SGHNT and CDR2 is YENEEA in the germline V gene. The CDR3 consists of 17 residues. The CDR3 sequence: CASSLSIPGLPTGELFF. CDR3 nucleotide sequence: TGTGCCAGCAGCTTATCCATACCGGGACTTCCCACCGGGGAGCTGTTTTTT. The full variable domain, its missing parts supplied by reference TRBV11-3 and TRBJ2-2, is EAGVVQSPRYKIIEKKQPVAFWCNPISGHNTLYWYLQNLGQGPELLIRYENEEAVDDSQLPKDRFSAERLKGVDSTLKIQPAELGDSAVYLCASSLSIPGLPTGELFFGEGSRLTVL.

In this sample, this clone turned up once. The CDR3 DNA follows: TGTGCCAGCAGCATCGGACTAGCGCAAAAAGAGACCCAGTACTTC. Its translation: CASSIGLAQKETQYF. This sequence joins TRBV11-3 and TRBJ2-5, with 9 nucleotides matching TRBD2. CDR1 is SGHNT and CDR2 is YENEEA in the germline V gene. This CDR3 is built from 15 residues. V trimming: 5 bases; J trimming: 3 bases; junction bases outside the gene matches: 7.

The rearrangement uses TRBV6-1 and TRBJ2-1; D may match TRBD1 or TRBD2 (5 bases each). CDR1 and CDR2 (germline): MNHNS, SASEGT. CDR3 length equals 16 residues. V was shortened by 1 base and J by 2 bases, with 12 bases between the two germline ends. CDR3 region: CASSEGGTLAYNEQFF. The CDR3 region has the DNA TGTGCCAGCAGTGAAGGGGGGACGCTTGCCTACAATGAGCAGTTCTTC.

V is TRBV9 and J is TRBJ1-2; the match to TRBD1 covers 10 bases. Germline V lookup: CDR1 SGDLS, CDR2 YYNGEE. This CDR3 is 15 amino acids long. The V and J ends lost 3 bases and 2 bases, in that order; junction bases with no gene match: 4. This CDR3 reads CASSGRTGGNYGYTF. DNA of the CDR3: TGTGCCAGCAGCGGAAGGACAGGGGGAAACTATGGCTACACCTTC.

This rearrangement joins TRBV3-1 (or the pseudogene TRBV3-2) to TRBJ2-2, with TRBD1 matching 7 bases. V lost 3 bases, J lost 4 bases, and 8 bases stayed unmatched. In germline, CDR1 is LGHDT, CDR2 YNNKEL (reference sequence). CDR3 size: 16 residues. The CDR3 nucleotides are TGTGCCAGCAGCCAGGTAGGACAGGCCATCACCGGGGAGCTGTTTTTT. Amino acid sequence: CASSQVGQAITGELFF.

The rearrangement joins TRBV7-6 to TRBJ2-7; 11 bases match TRBD1. There are 17 residues in the CDR3. Germline values: CDR1 SGHVS, CDR2 FNYEAQ. Trimming took 2 bases from V and 2 from J; bases not matched to a gene: 8. CDR3 DNA: TGTGCCAGCAGCTTAAGCTCTACGGGACAGGGGGCCTACGAGCAGTACTTC. Protein: CASSLSSTGQGAYEQYF.

The chain uses TRBV28 and TRBJ1-6; tentative D call: TRBD1 (6 bases). The CDR3 covers 16 residues. V lost 6 bases, J lost 3 bases, and 15 bases lay in between. Germline V gene sequence: CDR1 MDHEN, CDR2 SYDVKM. The CDR3 coding sequence is TGTGCCAGCAGGCTCACCACAGGGATCTATAATTCACCCCTCCACTTT. Protein product: CASRLTTGIYNSPLHF.

This rearrangement joins TRBV5-6 to TRBJ1-6, with 8 positions matching TRBD1. J gave up 5 bases and V 5 bases, and 3 bases lay outside the gene matches. The CDR3 runs 14 residues. From germline, CDR1 is SGHDT and CDR2 YYEEEE. The CDR3 is CASRQTGDNSPLHF. The CDR3 DNA reads TGTGCCAGCAGACAGACAGGGGATAATTCACCCCTCCACTTT. Full variable domain (remainder filled in from reference TRBV5-6 and TRBJ1-6): DAGVTQSPTHLIKTRGQQVTLRCSPKSGHDTVSWYQQALGQGPQFIFQYYEEEERQRGNFPDRFSGHQFPNYSSELNVNALLLGDSALYLCASRQTGDNSPLHFGNGTRLTVT.

This clone was seen only once. The chain uses TRBV3-1 (or the pseudogene TRBV3-2) and TRBJ2-7; D not resolved. Trimming took off 1 base at V and 3 bases at J, with 13 bases between the two ends. Germline CDR1 reads LGHDT; CDR2 reads YNNKEL (reference sequence). There are 15 residues in the CDR3. CDR3 in DNA: TGTGCCAGCAGCCAAGCGGACGCCTCCTTCTACGAGCAGTACTTC. Its translation: CASSQADASFYEQYF.

The chain couples TRBV5-1 to TRBJ2-7; 8 nucleotides match TRBD1. Germline V gives CDR1 SGHRS, CDR2 YFSETQ. V dropped 4 bases and J dropped 3; count of bases not matched to a gene: 6. The CDR3 spans 14 residues. In DNA form, the CDR3 reads TGCGCCAGCAGCGGAGGACAGGGTGACTACGAGCAGTACTTC. Protein sequence: CASSGGQGDYEQYF.

The V gene is TRBV9, the J gene TRBJ1-3, with 9 bases fitting TRBD1. Germline trimming cut 3 bases from V and 4 bases from J; bases unmatched to any gene: 5. Germline loops: CDR1 SGDLS, CDR2 YYNGEE. This CDR3 has 15 amino acids. CDR3 amino acids: CASSAQGAIGNTIYF. The CDR3 DNA follows: TGTGCCAGCAGCGCACAGGGGGCGATAGGAAACACCATATATTTT.

In regard to this clone: One end of the junction varies from germline; a read error may be responsible. This sequence joins TRBV6-2 or TRBV6-3 and TRBJ1-5, with 8 bases matching TRBD1. In germline, CDR1 is MNHEY, CDR2 SVGEGT. The CDR3 has 15 amino acids. The chain's CDR3 is CASSYGQGSSQPQHF. The CDR3 DNA follows: TGTGCCAGCAGTTATGGACAGGGAAGCAGTCAGCCCCAGCATTTT.

The J gene is TRBJ1-5, the V gene TRBV6-5, with D possibly matching TRBD1 (5 bases). The CDR3 runs 15 residues. Looked up from germline, CDR1 is MNHEY and CDR2 is SVGAGI. V shed 0 bases and J shed 4 bases, with 10 bases lying between them. As DNA, the CDR3 is TGTGCCAGCAGTTACTCGAGGGGAGCTAATCAGCCCCAGCATTTT. Residues: CASSYSRGANQPQHF.

The chain recombines TRBV5-1 with TRBJ2-5; TRBD2 matches 16 bases. Germline V CDR1 and CDR2: SGHRS, YFSETQ. The junction had 5 bases not matched to a gene; V was cut back by 4 bases and J by 2 bases. CDR3 size: 17 residues. Here the CDR3 DNA reads TGCGCCAGCAGCCCAGGGACTAGCGGGGGGGTACAAGAGACCCAGTACTTC. It is translated as CASSPGTSGGVQETQYF.

V is TRBV28 and J is TRBJ2-3; D unclear. Germline V gives CDR1 MDHEN, CDR2 SYDVKM. This CDR3 comprises 15 residues. The ends were cut back, 5 bases at V and 0 bases at J, with 12 bases in the middle. CDR3 sequence: CASSPLTGSTDTQYF. The CDR3 coding sequence is TGTGCCAGCAGTCCCTTGACTGGGAGCACAGATACGCAGTATTTT.

The rearrangement uses TRBV7-9 and TRBJ1-4; no clear D gene. Looked up from germline, CDR1 is SEHNR and CDR2 is FQNEAQ (reference sequence). V gave up 6 bases and J gave up 0 bases, with 8 bases separating them. This CDR3 comprises 14 residues. In DNA form, the CDR3 reads TGTGCCAGCAGTTTAATAACAACTAATGAAAAACTGTTTTTT. This gives the protein CASSLITTNEKLFF. Full variable domain (remainder filled in from reference TRBV7-9 and TRBJ1-4): DTGVSQNPRHKITKRGQNVTFRCDPISEHNRLYWYRQTLGQGPEFLTYFQNEAQLEKSRLLSDRFSAERPKGSFSTLEIQRTEQGDSAMYLCASSLITTNEKLFFGSGTQLSVL.

The gene calls are TRBV12-3 or TRBV12-4 and TRBJ2-7, with 7 bases aligning to TRBD1. The CDR3 extends over 13 amino acids. After removal of 4 bases from V and 3 bases from J, the junction contained 3 bases not matched to a gene. The CDR3 DNA reads TGTGCCAGCAGTTCGCACAGGGGCTACGAGCAGTACTTC. Translating it yields CASSSHRGYEQYF.

The rearrangement uses TRBV6-5 and TRBJ2-7; D may correspond to TRBD1 or TRBD2 (5 bases each). CDR3 size: 15 residues. The germline V gene encodes CDR1 MNHEY and CDR2 SVGAGI. V was pared by 8 bases and J by 0 bases, with 17 bases between. The CDR3 sequence is CASSWDGNPSYEQYF. CDR3 coding DNA: TGTGCCAGCTCCTGGGACGGGAACCCCTCCTACGAGCAGTACTTC.

The V gene is TRBV6-5, the J gene TRBJ1-5; D not resolved. Germline CDR1 is MNHEY and CDR2 is SVGAGI. This CDR3 has 13 residues. Trimming left V 5 bases short and J 7 bases short, with 12 bases between. The DNA of the CDR3 is TGTGCCAGCAGTCCTTTGTTCGGGCAGCCCCAGCATTTT. This translates into CASSPLFGQPQHF.

This clone has only a few counts. The chain employs TRBV7-2 and TRBJ2-2; tentatively, D is TRBD1 (5 bases). CDR1 is SGHTA, CDR2 FQGNSA, per germline. The V and J ends lost 2 bases and 2 bases respectively, with 9 bases between them. The CDR3 is made up of 15 amino acids. The CDR3 sequence: CASSLRWGNTGELFF. CDR3 DNA: TGTGCCAGCAGCTTACGGTGGGGCAACACCGGGGAGCTGTTTTTT.

This chain connects TRBV4-3 to TRBJ1-6; D is perhaps TRBD1 (5 bases). This CDR3 has 16 residues. Trimming took off 1 base at V and 7 bases at J, with 14 bases between the two ends. Germline V gene lookup returns CDR1 LGHNA and CDR2 YSLEER. Here the CDR3 reads CASSQASGTRNSPLHF. The CDR3 DNA reads TGCGCCAGCAGCCAAGCCTCGGGGACCCGGAATTCACCCCTCCACTTT.

This clone was counted a few times. The CDR3 loop is CASSLTSTGNTIYF. The CDR3 DNA reads as TGTGCCAGCAGCTTAACGTCTACTGGAAACACCATATATTTT. The chain is built from TRBV7-3 and TRBJ1-3; no reliable D call. V lost 0 bases and J 2 bases, leaving 5 bases between the germline ends. Germline values: CDR1 SGHTA, CDR2 FQGTGA. The CDR3 totals 14 residues.

CDR3 sequence (DNA): TGTGCCAGTAGTCCGGCTAGCGCCGGGGGGACCCAGTACTTC. It is translated as CASSPASAGGTQYF. V is TRBV19 and J is TRBJ2-5, with D maybe TRBD2 (6 bases). Trimming cost V 5 bases and J 7 bases, with 17 bases left between them. The germline gives CDR1 LNHDA, CDR2 SQIVND (reference sequence). This CDR3 contains 14 residues.